This entry is about one TCR beta chain. This record belongs to a study of OX40 agonist ivuxolimab in advanced cancers. With V trimmed by 4 bases and J by 5 bases, 8 bases remained unmatched. The germline gives CDR1 SGHVS, CDR2 FQNEAQ. CDR3 length: 15 residues. The protocol was immunoSEQ multiplex PCR, while the TCRdb copy is restricted to in-frame clones and leaves out a portion. Among about 49,000 clones listed, 75% to 80% were seen once. The sequenced sample was CD4+ or CD8+ T cells sorted from blood, obtained in a trial of the OX40 agonist ivuxolimab. The genes are TRBV7-8 and TRBJ1-5, with 7 nucleotides matching TRBD1. The clonotype originates from an adult with an advanced solid tumor such as melanoma, head and neck, liver or kidney cancer. DNA of the CDR3: TGTGCCAGCAGCTACCATCCCGGACAGGATCAGCCCCAGCATTTT. Protein: CASSYHPGQDQPQHF.